This TCR beta chain appears in the sequencing data of a study of blood T cell repertoires in COVID-19. Study-wide context: Some COVID-19 samples were acute and others convalescent; all came from the United States, Italy and Spain. PBMCs, B-cell-depleted T cells, or T cells were the source of the cDNA or gDNA that made up the material.

The germline V gene encodes CDR1 MGHRA and CDR2 YSYEKL. The trim removed 4 bases at V and 1 base at J, leaving 4 bases unmatched. The CDR3 loop spans 17 amino acids. Per the original methods: For nucleated cells, counts were estimated from reference gene primer amplification. Only in-frame clones appear in the TCRdb table, and some are missing; sequencing was by immunoSEQ multiplex PCR. V and J calls plus clone size are reproduced from that table; the DNA served to infer D and trimming. The sample shows tens of thousands of clones, under 85% of them seen only once. The sequenced material came from peripheral blood. The clonotype originates from a human donor in a cohort sampled during active COVID-19. The rearrangement links TRBV4-1 to TRBJ2-6, with 10 bases matching TRBD1. The CDR3 region is CASSRGQGTSGANVLTF. The CDR3 DNA reads as TGCGCCAGCAGCCGGGGACAGGGGACATCTGGGGCCAACGTCCTGACTTTC.